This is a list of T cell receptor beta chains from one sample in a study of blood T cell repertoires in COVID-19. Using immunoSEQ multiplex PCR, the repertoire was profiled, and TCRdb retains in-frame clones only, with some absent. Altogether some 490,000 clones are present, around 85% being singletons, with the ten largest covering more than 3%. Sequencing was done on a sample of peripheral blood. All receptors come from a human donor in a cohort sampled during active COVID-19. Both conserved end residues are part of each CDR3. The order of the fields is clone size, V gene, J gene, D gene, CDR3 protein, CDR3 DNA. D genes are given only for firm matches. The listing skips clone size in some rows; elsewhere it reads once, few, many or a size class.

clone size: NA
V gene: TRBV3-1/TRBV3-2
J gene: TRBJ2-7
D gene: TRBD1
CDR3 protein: CASSHPGTGSYEQYF
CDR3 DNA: TGTGCCAGCAGCCACCCCGGGACAGGGAGCTACGAGCAGTACTTC

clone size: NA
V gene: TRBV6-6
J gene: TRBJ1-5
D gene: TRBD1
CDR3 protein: CASNHDRDQPQHF
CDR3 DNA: TGTGCCAGCAACCACGACAGGGATCAGCCCCAGCATTTT

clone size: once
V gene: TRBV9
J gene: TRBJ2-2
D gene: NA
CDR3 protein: CASSATGGPWTGELFF
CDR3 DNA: TGTGCCAGCAGCGCCACCGGGGGGCCGTGGACCGGGGAGCTGTTTTTT

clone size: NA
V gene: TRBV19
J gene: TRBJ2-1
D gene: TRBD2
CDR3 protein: CASSQAGGVSYNEQFF
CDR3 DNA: TGTGCCAGTAGCCAAGCCGGGGGGGTATCCTACAATGAGCAGTTCTTC

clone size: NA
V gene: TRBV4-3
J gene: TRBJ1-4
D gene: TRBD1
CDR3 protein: CASSQDRGLGNEKLFF
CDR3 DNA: TGCGCCAGCAGCCAAGACAGGGGGCTAGGTAATGAAAAACTGTTTTTT

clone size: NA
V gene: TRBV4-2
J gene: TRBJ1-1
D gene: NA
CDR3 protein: CASSQGGGLVNTEAFF
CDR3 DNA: TGTGCCAGCAGCCAAGGGGGGGGCTTGGTGAACACTGAAGCTTTCTTT

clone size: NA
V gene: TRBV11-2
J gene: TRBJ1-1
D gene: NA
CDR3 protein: CASSARVEAFF
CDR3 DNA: TGTGCCAGCAGCGCCAGGGTTGAAGCTTTCTTT

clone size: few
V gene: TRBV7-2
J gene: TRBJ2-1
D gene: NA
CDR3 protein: CASFTRDKYEQFF
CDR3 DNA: TGTGCCAGCTTTACCCGGGATAAGTATGAGCAGTTCTTC

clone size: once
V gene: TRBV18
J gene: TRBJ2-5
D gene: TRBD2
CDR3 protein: CASSPPSGRPQETQYF
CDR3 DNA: TGTGCCAGCTCACCGCCTAGCGGGAGGCCTCAAGAGACCCAGTACTTC

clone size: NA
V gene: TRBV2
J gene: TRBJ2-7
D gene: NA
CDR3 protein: CASSGGEVASYEQYF
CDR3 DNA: TGTGCCAGCAGTGGGGGAGAAGTAGCCTCCTACGAGCAGTACTTC

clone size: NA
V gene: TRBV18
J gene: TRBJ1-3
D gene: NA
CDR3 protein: CASSPGGSFGNTIYF
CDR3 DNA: TGTGCCAGCTCCCCCGGGGGGTCTTTCGGAAACACCATATATTTT

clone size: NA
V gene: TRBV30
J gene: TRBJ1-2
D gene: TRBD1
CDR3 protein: CAWSTRTGSTF
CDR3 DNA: TGTGCCTGGAGTACCCGGACAGGTAGCACCTTC

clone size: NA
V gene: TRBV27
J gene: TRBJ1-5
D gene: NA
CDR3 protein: CASSLNTGGNQPQHF
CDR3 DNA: TGTGCCAGCAGTTTAAATACCGGGGGCAATCAGCCCCAGCATTTT

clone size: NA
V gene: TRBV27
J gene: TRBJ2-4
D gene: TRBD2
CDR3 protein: CASSPKGSSGIAKNIQYF
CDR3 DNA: TGTGCCAGCAGCCCAAAGGGTTCTAGCGGTATAGCCAAAAACATTCAGTACTTC

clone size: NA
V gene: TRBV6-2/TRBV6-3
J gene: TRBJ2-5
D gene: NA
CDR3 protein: CASSFNEATLQETQYF
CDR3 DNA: TGTGCCAGCAGTTTCAATGAGGCTACTTTACAAGAGACCCAGTACTTC

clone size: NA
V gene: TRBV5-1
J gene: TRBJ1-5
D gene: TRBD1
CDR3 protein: CASSTGTANQPQHF
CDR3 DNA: TGCGCCAGCAGCACCGGGACAGCTAATCAGCCCCAGCATTTT

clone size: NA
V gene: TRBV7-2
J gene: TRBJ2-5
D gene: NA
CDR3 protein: CASSFGGDQETQYF
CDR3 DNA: TGTGCCAGCAGCTTCGGAGGGGACCAAGAGACCCAGTACTTC

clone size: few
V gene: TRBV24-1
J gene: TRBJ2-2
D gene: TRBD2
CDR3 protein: CATSEGTSGREGELFF
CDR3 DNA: TGTGCCACCAGTGAGGGGACTAGCGGGAGAGAGGGGGAGCTGTTTTTT

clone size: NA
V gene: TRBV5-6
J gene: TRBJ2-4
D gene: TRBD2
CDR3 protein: CASSPLSGGVENIQYF
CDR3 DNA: TGTGCCAGCAGCCCCCTGAGCGGGGGTGTGGAAAACATTCAGTACTTC